One and the same sample provided the 21 T cell receptor beta chains below, sequenced in a study of cytotoxic CD8 clonotypes in ibrutinib-treated CLL. Data came from immunoSEQ multiplex PCR; TCRdb stores just in-frame clones and leaves some out. This sample has 160,000 or so clones, with about 88% found just once. The sample was PBMCs, taken at disease progression, from a patient treated with ibrutinib. The origin of the receptors is a human donor with chronic lymphocytic leukemia.

V gene TRBV29-1 combines with J gene TRBJ2-5; 7 nucleotides match TRBD2. CDR3 length: 12 amino acids. From germline, CDR1 is SQVTM and CDR2 ANQGSEA. CDR3 DNA: TGCAGTACTGGGGGGGGGAAAGAGACCCAGTACTTC. Translation: CSTGGGKETQYF.

V usage is TRBV19 and J usage is TRBJ1-5; no definite D call. Germline V gene sequence: CDR1 LNHDA, CDR2 SQIVND (reference sequence). V gave up 0 bases and J gave up 2 bases, with 8 bases separating them. The CDR3 extends over 15 amino acids. The CDR3 nucleotides are TGTGCCAGTAGTATAGAGGTCAGCCGCAATCAGCCCCAGCATTTT. Translating gives CASSIEVSRNQPQHF.

A remark on this clone: Additional DNA sequences in this sample encode the identical CDR3. The chain uses TRBV30 and TRBJ2-7; D ambiguous. Germline loops: CDR1 GTSNPN, CDR2 SVGIG (reference sequence). CDR3 length: 12 amino acids. V was cut by 0 bases and J by 4 bases, with 7 bases left in between. CDR3 region: CAWSVNRYEQYF. The CDR3 region has the DNA TGTGCCTGGAGTGTAAATAGATACGAGCAGTACTTC.

The rearrangement uses TRBV5-1 and TRBJ1-2, with 7 bases aligning to TRBD1. CDR3 size: 13 residues. From germline, CDR1 is SGHRS and CDR2 YFSETQ. V was pared by 4 bases and J by 4 bases, with 4 bases of the junction left unmatched. The CDR3 loop reads CASSQQGSYGYTF. The CDR3 nucleotides read TGCGCCAGCAGCCAACAGGGGAGCTATGGCTACACCTTC.

V is TRBV5-4 and J is TRBJ1-2; no firm D call. In germline, CDR1 is SGHNT, CDR2 YYREEE (reference sequence). Trimming pared 0 bases from V and 6 bases from J, leaving 12 bases between. CDR3 size: 14 residues. In DNA form, the CDR3 reads TGTGCCAGCAGCTTGGTGGGAGGGTCCCATGGCTACACCTTC. Protein: CASSLVGGSHGYTF.

The sample holds one count of this clone. The chain is built from TRBV5-1 and TRBJ2-7; tentative D call: TRBD1 (6 bases). The V end lost 5 bases, the J end lost 4 bases, and 13 bases lay between the germline ends. CDR1 and CDR2 (germline): SGHRS, YFSETQ. This CDR3 has 13 amino acids. The CDR3 spells CASSTGNAYEQYF. The DNA for the CDR3 is TGCGCCAGCAGTACAGGGAACGCGTACGAGCAGTACTTC.

The V gene is TRBV30, the J gene TRBJ2-3; D perhaps matches TRBD2 (7 bases). Germline CDR1 is GTSNPN and CDR2 is SVGIG (reference sequence). The CDR3 is 14 residues long. V was cut by 7 bases and J by 4 bases, with 18 bases left in between. CDR3 loop: CASGRGRAADTQYF. The CDR3 bases are TGTGCCTCCGGTAGGGGGAGGGCGGCAGATACGCAGTATTTT. The full variable domain, with the rest looked up from reference TRBV30 and TRBJ2-3, is SQTIHQWPATLVQPVGSPLSLECTVEGTSNPNLYWYRQAAGRGLQLLFYSVGIGQISSEVPQNLSASRPQDRQFILSSKKLLLSDSGFYLCASGRGRAADTQYFGPGTRLTVL.

The chain combines TRBV9 with TRBJ1-2; 9 bases fit TRBD1. Germline-derived CDR1 and CDR2 are SGDLS and YYNGEE. The ends lost 2 bases at V and 5 bases at J; junction bases unmatched: 4. The CDR3 is 14 amino acids. The CDR3 DNA sequence: TGTGCCAGCAGCGTGGACAGGGGATTTTATGGCTACACCTTC. Translating it yields CASSVDRGFYGYTF.

This chain uses TRBV28 with TRBJ2-7, with D unresolved. Germline CDR1 and CDR2: MDHEN and SYDVKM. The CDR3 totals 11 residues. Trimming cost V 8 bases and J 3 bases, with 8 bases left between them. The CDR3 DNA reads as TGTGCCAGCGAGGAAAACTACGAGCAGTACTTC. This translates into CASEENYEQYF. Together with reference TRBV28 and TRBJ2-7, the CDR3 gives the full variable domain: DVKVTQSSRYLVKRTGEKVFLECVQDMDHENMFWYRQDPGLGLRLIYFSYDVKMKEKGDIPEGYSVSREKKERFSLILESASTNQTSMYLCASEENYEQYFGPGTRLTVT.

The V call is TRBV7-6, the J call TRBJ2-1; 11 bases fit TRBD2. With V trimmed by 4 bases and J by 4 bases, 9 bases remained unmatched. CDR1 and CDR2 (germline): SGHVS, FNYEAQ. CDR3 size: 17 residues. CDR3 in amino acids: CASSSVEGLADYNEQFF. The CDR3 DNA reads as TGTGCCAGCAGCTCAGTGGAGGGACTAGCGGATTACAATGAGCAGTTCTTC.

The chain links TRBV6-5 to TRBJ1-1; tentative D call: TRBD1 (5 bases). V was cut by 0 bases and J by 10 bases, with 9 bases left in between. The CDR3 covers 12 residues. Germline CDR1 and CDR2: MNHEY and SVGAGI. CDR3 bases: TGTGCCAGCAGTTACTCGGGACGTGGAGCTTTCTTT. This sequence encodes CASSYSGRGAFF.

Note on this clone: Other DNA variants within this sample encode the same CDR3. The chain couples TRBV29-1 to TRBJ1-3; 7 bases line up with TRBD1. Unmatched junction bases numbered 3, after V lost 4 bases and J lost 3 bases. The germline gives CDR1 SQVTM, CDR2 ANQGSEA. CDR3 length: 13 amino acids. This chain's CDR3 is CSVGQGGGNTIYF. Written as DNA, the CDR3 is TGCAGCGTTGGACAGGGAGGTGGAAACACCATATATTTT.

This chain connects TRBV19 to TRBJ1-2; D possibly corresponds to TRBD1 (6 bases). Germline assignment: CDR1 LNHDA and CDR2 SQIVND (reference sequence). There are 15 residues in the CDR3. Trimming stripped 9 bases from V and 4 bases from J, with 21 bases between. The CDR3 reads CASNQGTLDFYGYTF. In DNA, the CDR3 is TGTGCCAGCAACCAGGGGACACTAGACTTCTATGGCTACACCTTC.

The V and J genes are TRBV6-5 and TRBJ2-7; 9 bases are shared with TRBD1. Per germline, CDR1 MNHEY and CDR2 SVGAGI. V dropped 1 base and J dropped 4; count of bases not matched to a gene: 8. The CDR3 spans 16 residues. The CDR3 sequence: CASSYFFPGQGYEQYF. The DNA for the CDR3 is TGTGCCAGCAGTTACTTTTTCCCGGGACAGGGTTACGAGCAGTACTTC.

This sequence joins TRBV18 and TRBJ2-1; 11 bases agree with TRBD2. V shed 3 bases, J shed 8 bases, and the junction held 9 bases outside the gene matches. Per germline, CDR1 KGHSH and CDR2 LQKENI. CDR3 length: 16 residues. CDR3 DNA: TGTGCCAGCTCACCTACTATAGCGGGAGGGCCGGATGAGCAGTTCTTC. Amino acids: CASSPTIAGGPDEQFF. The entire variable domain, with the rest obtained from reference TRBV18 and TRBJ2-1, is as follows: NAGVMQNPRHLVRRRGQEARLRCSPMKGHSHVYWYRQLPEEGLKFMVYLQKENIIDESGMPKERFSAEFPKEGPSILRIQQVVRGDSAAYFCASSPTIAGGPDEQFFGPGTRLTVL.

This clone was recorded once. The V and J genes are TRBV2 and TRBJ2-2, with 9 bases aligning to TRBD2. Looked up from germline, CDR1 is SNHLY and CDR2 is FYNNEI. The trim removed 6 bases at V and 4 bases at J, leaving 6 bases unmatched. There are 15 residues in the CDR3. The DNA for the CDR3 is TGTGCCAGCAGGGAAAGACTAGCGGTCACCGGGGAGCTGTTTTTT. Its translation: CASRERLAVTGELFF.

The chain has TRBV19 and TRBJ2-3; perhaps TRBD1 as D (5 bases). There are 14 residues in the CDR3. V lost 6 bases and J lost 0, with 10 bases in between. Germline V CDR1 and CDR2: LNHDA, SQIVND (reference sequence). The CDR3 bases are TGTGCCAGTAGCCGGCAGGGCAGCACAGATACGCAGTATTTT. It yields the protein CASSRQGSTDTQYF.

This clone was detected only a few times. The rearrangement uses TRBV5-8 and TRBJ1-2; D is undetermined. Trimming stripped 4 bases from V and 2 bases from J, with 6 bases between. CDR3 length: 12 amino acids. Germline-derived CDR1 and CDR2 are SGHTS and YDEGEE. CDR3 in DNA: TGTGCCAGCAGCCTGGAGAACTATGGCTACACCTTC. This encodes CASSLENYGYTF.

The chain employs TRBV7-9 and TRBJ2-7; TRBD1 might be the D (6 bases). This CDR3 region has 14 residues. Trimming removed 5 bases at V and 1 base at J, with 12 bases between. The germline V gene encodes CDR1 SEHNR and CDR2 FQNEAQ (reference sequence). CDR3: CASSPHRDSYEQYF. CDR3 in DNA: TGTGCCAGCAGCCCACACAGGGATTCCTACGAGCAGTACTTC.

CDR3 bases: TGTGCCAGCAGCCAACTACCGGAGAGGCTAAGCACTGAAGCTTTCTTT. Translating it yields CASSQLPERLSTEAFF. This chain uses TRBV4-2 with TRBJ1-1, with D uncertain. The CDR3 has 16 residues. V was cut by 2 bases and J by 4 bases, with 17 bases left in between. Germline CDR1 is LGHNA and CDR2 is YNFKEQ.

The rearrangement joins TRBV7-9 to TRBJ1-5; D uncertain. Germline V gene data show CDR1 as SEHNR and CDR2 as FQNEAQ (reference sequence). The CDR3 is 12 amino acids. Trimming pared 1 base from V and 4 bases from J, leaving 2 bases between. The CDR3 region is CASSLGNQPQHF. In nucleotides, the CDR3 is TGTGCCAGCAGCTTAGGGAATCAGCCCCAGCATTTT.